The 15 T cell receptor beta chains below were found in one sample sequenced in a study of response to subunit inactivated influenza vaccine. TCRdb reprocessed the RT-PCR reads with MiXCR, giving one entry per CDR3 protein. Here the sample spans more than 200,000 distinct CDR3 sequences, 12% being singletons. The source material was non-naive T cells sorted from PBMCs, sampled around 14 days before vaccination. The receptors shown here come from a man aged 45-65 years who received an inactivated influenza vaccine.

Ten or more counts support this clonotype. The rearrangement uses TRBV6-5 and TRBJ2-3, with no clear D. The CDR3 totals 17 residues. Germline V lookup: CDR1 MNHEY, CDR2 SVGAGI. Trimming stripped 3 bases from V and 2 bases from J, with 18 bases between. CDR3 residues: CASSYGLNSIHTDTQYF. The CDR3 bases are TGTGCCAGCAGTTATGGTTTAAACTCCATCCACACAGATACGCAGTATTTT.

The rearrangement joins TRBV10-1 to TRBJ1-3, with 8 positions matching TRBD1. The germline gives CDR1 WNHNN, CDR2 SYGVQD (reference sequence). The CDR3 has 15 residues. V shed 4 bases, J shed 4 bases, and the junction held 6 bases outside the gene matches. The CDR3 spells CASSVSGQGGNTIYF. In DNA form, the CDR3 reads TGCGCCAGCAGTGTTTCCGGACAGGGAGGAAACACCATATATTTT.

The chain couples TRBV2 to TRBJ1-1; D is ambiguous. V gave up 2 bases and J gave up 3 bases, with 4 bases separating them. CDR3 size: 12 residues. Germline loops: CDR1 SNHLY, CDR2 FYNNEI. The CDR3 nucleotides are TGTGCCAGCAGTGAAACGGACACTGAAGCTTTCTTT. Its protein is CASSETDTEAFF.

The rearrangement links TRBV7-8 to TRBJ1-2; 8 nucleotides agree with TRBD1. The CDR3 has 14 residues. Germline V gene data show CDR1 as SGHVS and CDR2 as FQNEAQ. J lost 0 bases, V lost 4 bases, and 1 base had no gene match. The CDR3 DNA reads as TGTGCCAGCAGCTCGACAGGGGCTAACTATGGCTACACCTTC. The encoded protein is CASSSTGANYGYTF.

The CDR3 nucleotides are TGTGCCAGCAGTTTTCAACCCACTACCTACGAGCAGTACTTC. Translating gives CASSFQPTTYEQYF. The chain has TRBV12-3 or TRBV12-4 and TRBJ2-7; unclear D gene. V was pared by 3 bases and J by 2 bases, with 11 bases between. The CDR3 is 14 amino acids.

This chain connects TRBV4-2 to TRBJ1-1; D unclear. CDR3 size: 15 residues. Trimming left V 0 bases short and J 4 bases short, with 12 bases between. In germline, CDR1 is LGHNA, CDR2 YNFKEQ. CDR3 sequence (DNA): TGTGCCAGCAGCCAAGAAAGCGAGGGATCCACTGAAGCTTTCTTT. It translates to CASSQESEGSTEAFF.

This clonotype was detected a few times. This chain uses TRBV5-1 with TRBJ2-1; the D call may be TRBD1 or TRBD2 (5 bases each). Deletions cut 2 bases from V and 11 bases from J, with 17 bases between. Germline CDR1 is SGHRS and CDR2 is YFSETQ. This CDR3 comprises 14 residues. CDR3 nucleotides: TGCGCCAGCAGCTTCTCCTCCGGGACCGGGCAGCAGTTCTTC. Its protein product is CASSFSSGTGQQFF.

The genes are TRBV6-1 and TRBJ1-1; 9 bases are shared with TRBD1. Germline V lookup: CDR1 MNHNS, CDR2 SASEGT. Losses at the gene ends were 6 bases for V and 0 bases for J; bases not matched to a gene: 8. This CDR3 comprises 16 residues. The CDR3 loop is CASSRGGTGMNTEAFF. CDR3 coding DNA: TGTGCCAGCAGCCGAGGTGGGACAGGGATGAACACTGAAGCTTTCTTT.

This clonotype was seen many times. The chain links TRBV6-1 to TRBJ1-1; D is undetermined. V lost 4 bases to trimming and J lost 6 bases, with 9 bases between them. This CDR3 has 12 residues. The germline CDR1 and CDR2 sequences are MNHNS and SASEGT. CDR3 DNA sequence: TGTGCCAGCAGTGTTAACGGACCTGAAGCTTTCTTT. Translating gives CASSVNGPEAFF.

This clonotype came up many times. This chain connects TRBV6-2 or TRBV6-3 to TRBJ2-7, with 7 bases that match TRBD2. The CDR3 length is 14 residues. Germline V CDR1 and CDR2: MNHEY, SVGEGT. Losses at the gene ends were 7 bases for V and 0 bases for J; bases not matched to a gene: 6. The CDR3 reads CASKGGLSSYEQYF. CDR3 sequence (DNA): TGTGCCAGCAAGGGAGGGCTTAGCTCCTACGAGCAGTACTTC.

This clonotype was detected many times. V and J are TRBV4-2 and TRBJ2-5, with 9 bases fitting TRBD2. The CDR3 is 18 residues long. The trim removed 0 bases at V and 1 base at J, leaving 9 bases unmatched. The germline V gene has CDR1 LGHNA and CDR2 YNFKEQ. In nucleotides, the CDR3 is TGTGCCAGCAGCCAAGATCTAGGGAGCGGGGGGAGCCAAGAGACCCAGTACTTC. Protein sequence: CASSQDLGSGGSQETQYF.

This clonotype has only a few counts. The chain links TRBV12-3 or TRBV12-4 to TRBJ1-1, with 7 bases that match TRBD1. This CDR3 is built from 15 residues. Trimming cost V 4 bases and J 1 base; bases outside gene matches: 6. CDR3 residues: CASSSGQVGNTEAFF. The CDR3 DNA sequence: TGTGCCAGCAGTTCCGGACAGGTGGGGAACACTGAAGCTTTCTTT.

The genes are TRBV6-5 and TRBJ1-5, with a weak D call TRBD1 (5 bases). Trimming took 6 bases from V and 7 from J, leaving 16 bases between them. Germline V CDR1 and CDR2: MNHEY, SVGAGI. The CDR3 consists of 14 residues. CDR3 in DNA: TGTGCCAGCAGCTCTCGGGGGATCGAACAGCCCCAGCATTTT. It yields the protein CASSSRGIEQPQHF.

CDR3 DNA: TGTGCCAGCAGCTTGGACTTGGGGAATGAGCAGTTCTTC. Encoded protein: CASSLDLGNEQFF. V gene TRBV5-5 combines with J gene TRBJ2-1, with D hard to call. The CDR3 extends over 13 amino acids. With 0 bases removed from V and 7 bases from J, the gap between germline ends came to 8 bases. Per germline, CDR1 SGHKS and CDR2 YYEKEE (reference sequence).

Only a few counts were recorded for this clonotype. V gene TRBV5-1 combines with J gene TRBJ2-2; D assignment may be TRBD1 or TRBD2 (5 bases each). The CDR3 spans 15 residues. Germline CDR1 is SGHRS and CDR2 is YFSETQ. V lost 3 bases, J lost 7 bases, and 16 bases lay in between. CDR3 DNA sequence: TGCGCCAGCAGCTCTGGTATGGGGGAGTACGGGGAGCTGTTTTTT. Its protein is CASSSGMGEYGELFF.